These 16 T cell receptor beta chains originate from one sample sequenced in a study of CD8+ T cells in alopecia areata. RNA was isolated and reverse transcribed to cDNA, the sequencing template. Sequencing used immunoSEQ multiplex PCR; TCRdb keeps in-frame clones, though not all of them. The table includes about 140,000 clones, about 60% detected once. Specimen: CD4+ T cells sorted from blood, collected at week 0. The receptors originated from a human donor with alopecia areata.

The gene calls are TRBV30 and TRBJ1-1; D may be TRBD1 (5 bases). The germline V gene encodes CDR1 GTSNPN and CDR2 SVGIG (reference sequence). The ends were cut back, 6 bases at V and 1 base at J, with 9 bases in the middle. The CDR3 length is 12 residues. The CDR3 sequence is CACLQENTEAFF. The CDR3 DNA is TGTGCCTGTCTACAGGAGAACACTGAAGCTTTCTTT.

This clone was counted once. The chain employs TRBV9 and TRBJ2-5, with 9 bases fitting TRBD2. Looked up from germline, CDR1 is SGDLS and CDR2 is YYNGEE. The CDR3 consists of 18 residues. J lost 5 bases, V lost 0 bases, and 14 bases had no gene match. The CDR3 nucleotides read TGTGCCAGCAGCGTAGGTGTCGGTAGCGGGGGACCGGGGGAGACCCAGTACTTC. Translated: CASSVGVGSGGPGETQYF.

This clone was recorded a few times. The chain links TRBV7-9 to TRBJ2-4; 10 bases match TRBD1. V lost 5 bases and J lost 7; bases outside the gene matches: 8. The CDR3 extends over 15 amino acids. Per germline, CDR1 SEHNR and CDR2 FQNEAQ (reference sequence). CDR3: CASSARQGAVNIQYF. CDR3 nucleotides: TGTGCCAGCAGCGCTAGACAGGGGGCGGTGAACATTCAGTACTTC. Full variable domain (remainder filled in from reference TRBV7-9 and TRBJ2-4): DTGVSQNPRHKITKRGQNVTFRCDPISEHNRLYWYRQTLGQGPEFLTYFQNEAQLEKSRLLSDRFSAERPKGSFSTLEIQRTEQGDSAMYLCASSARQGAVNIQYFGAGTRLSVL.

J is TRBJ2-3 and V is TRBV4-1; 8 nucleotides line up with TRBD2. J was trimmed by 1 base and V by 8 bases; bases with no gene match: 8. CDR1 is MGHRA and CDR2 is YSYEKL in the germline V gene. This CDR3 has 15 amino acids. CDR3 sequence: CASSSGGHGTDTQYF. CDR3 DNA sequence: TGCGCCAGCTCGTCGGGGGGGCACGGCACAGATACGCAGTATTTT.

This clone was detected only a few times. The chain joins TRBV29-1 to TRBJ2-2; maybe TRBD1 (6 bases). The CDR3 totals 12 residues. V dropped 7 bases and J dropped 1 base, with 7 bases sitting between them. Germline values: CDR1 SQVTM, CDR2 ANQGSEA. CDR3 in amino acids: CSAGQNTGELFF. CDR3 bases: TGCAGCGCGGGACAGAACACCGGGGAGCTGTTTTTT.

The rearrangement uses TRBV7-2 and TRBJ2-6; no clear D. Trimming removed 0 bases from V and 2 bases from J, with 5 bases in between. This CDR3 has 15 amino acids. In germline, CDR1 is SGHTA, CDR2 FQGNSA. The CDR3 bases are TGTGCCAGCAGCTTAGCGGGGACTGGGGCCAACGTCCTGACTTTC. The encoded protein is CASSLAGTGANVLTF.

The CDR3 sequence is CASSSETGVRGSPLHF. The CDR3 bases are TGTGCCAGCAGCAGCGAGACAGGGGTGAGGGGTTCACCCCTCCACTTT. The chain recombines TRBV5-4 with TRBJ1-6; 8 bases line up with TRBD1. The CDR3 covers 16 residues. The germline gives CDR1 SGHNT, CDR2 YYREEE (reference sequence). V lost 4 bases, J lost 9 bases, and 12 bases stayed unmatched.

This clone was picked up a small number of times. The gene calls are TRBV10-3 and TRBJ2-3, with 13 bases fitting TRBD2. The V gene's germline CDR1 is ENHRY and CDR2 SYGVKD. V dropped 0 bases and J dropped 10; count of bases not matched to a gene: 16. The CDR3 consists of 19 residues. The CDR3 sequence: CAISESGSRTSGGTTPQYF. DNA of the CDR3: TGTGCCATCAGTGAGTCGGGGTCGAGGACTAGCGGGGGAACCACCCCGCAGTATTTT.

This clone was counted a few times. The chain carries TRBV5-1 and TRBJ1-2; perhaps TRBD1 as D (6 bases). The CDR3 is 14 amino acids. V lost 4 bases to trimming and J lost 0 bases, with 10 bases between them. The germline CDR1 and CDR2 sequences are SGHRS and YFSETQ. Here the CDR3 DNA reads TGCGCCAGCAGCACCGGGACACCTAACTATGGCTACACCTTC. It translates to CASSTGTPNYGYTF.

This clone has only a few counts. CDR3 sequence (DNA): TGTGCCAGCAGCCCAGGGACTAGCGGTATCTTCTCCTACAATGAGCAGTTCTTC. Translation: CASSPGTSGIFSYNEQFF. The gene calls are TRBV5-6 and TRBJ2-1, with 11 bases identical to TRBD2. V shed 4 bases and J 0 bases; nucleotides not matched to a gene: 9. This CDR3 has 18 residues. The germline gives CDR1 SGHDT, CDR2 YYEEEE.

Notes on this clone: This sample includes further DNA sequences coding for the same CDR3. The chain has TRBV2 and TRBJ1-1; no definite D call. The CDR3 extends over 11 amino acids. CDR1 and CDR2 (germline): SNHLY, FYNNEI. V lost 6 bases to trimming and J lost 2 bases, with 4 bases between them. CDR3 sequence: CASRGNTEAFF. The CDR3 coding sequence is TGTGCCAGCAGAGGCAACACTGAAGCTTTCTTT. The variable domain in full, with the rest retrieved from reference TRBV2 and TRBJ1-1, is EPEVTQTPSHQVTQMGQEVILRCVPISNHLYFYWYRQILGQKVEFLVSFYNNEISEKSEIFDDQFSVERPDGSNFTLKIRSTKLEDSAMYFCASRGNTEAFFGQGTRLTVV.

This chain joins TRBV11-2 and TRBJ1-1; D uncertain. Germline CDR1 is SGHAT and CDR2 is FQNNGV. V dropped 1 base and J dropped 2 bases, with 14 bases sitting between them. The CDR3 spans 16 residues. The CDR3 protein is CASSLGGRFSNTEAFF. In nucleotides, the CDR3 is TGTGCCAGCAGCTTAGGCGGACGTTTTTCTAACACTGAAGCTTTCTTT.

CDR3 coding DNA: TGCGCCAGCAGCCCCGGGGGACACACCAATGAGCAGTTCTTC. The encoded protein is CASSPGGHTNEQFF. The rearrangement uses TRBV5-1 and TRBJ2-1; perhaps D is TRBD1 or TRBD2 (6 bases each). The CDR3 is 14 amino acids. Per the germline V gene, CDR1 is SGHRS and CDR2 is YFSETQ. Trimming cost V 4 bases and J 6 bases, with 14 bases left between them.

This rearrangement joins TRBV5-1 to TRBJ2-5, with D perhaps assigned TRBD1 or TRBD2 (5 bases each). V lost 5 bases and J 3 bases, leaving 14 bases between the germline ends. This CDR3 contains 14 residues. The germline V gene has CDR1 SGHRS and CDR2 YFSETQ. The CDR3 nucleotides are TGCGCCAGCAGGACATTGGGGACGGAAGAGACCCAGTACTTC. This codes for CASRTLGTEETQYF. Full variable domain (outside the CDR3, taken from reference TRBV5-1 and TRBJ2-5): KAGVTQTPRYLIKTRGQQVTLSCSPISGHRSVSWYQQTPGQGLQFLFEYFSETQRNKGNFPGRFSGRQFSNSRSEMNVSTLELGDSALYLCASRTLGTEETQYFGPGTRLLVL.

V gene TRBV28 combines with J gene TRBJ2-2, with 7 bases that match TRBD1. Germline-derived CDR1 and CDR2 are MDHEN and SYDVKM. This CDR3 has 13 amino acids. CDR3 sequence: CAVRQGFAGELFF. CDR3 nucleotide sequence: TGTGCAGTGAGACAGGGTTTCGCCGGGGAGCTGTTTTTT.

CDR3 in DNA: TGTGCCAGTAGTATGAGCGGGGGGAGCTACAATGAGCAGTTCTTC. This sequence encodes CASSMSGGSYNEQFF. The rearrangement uses TRBV19 and TRBJ2-1, with 9 bases fitting TRBD2. Germline-derived CDR1 and CDR2 are LNHDA and SQIVND (reference sequence). The CDR3 spans 15 residues. The junction had 3 bases not matched to a gene; V was cut back by 3 bases and J by 3 bases.